The 24 T cell receptor beta chains below were found in one sample sequenced in a study of graft-versus-host responses after intestinal transplantation (dated by TCRdb to about 2021). In light of the paper, this sample's time point label describes: cells obtained before transplantation from donor or recipient. Their cognate antigens are unknown. The library was generated by the immunoSEQ multiplex PCR assay. TCRdb obtained this table from immuneACCESS and retained in-frame rearrangements with V and J assigned. These tables miss some clones; where compared with another copy, unresolved V genes account for less than half of the shortfall, and the remainder is unexplained. The sample table shows approximately 88,000 clones, and approximately 87% are seen once. The ten largest clones represent around 0.1% of the sample. Sequencing used unstimulated CD4+ T cells sorted from spleen or lymph node cells, obtained before intestinal transplant. These receptors were obtained from a human donor who received an intestinal transplant.

Details on this clone: Germline is not matched at one junction end, which may reflect a read error. The chain couples TRBV7-2 to TRBJ2-3; D ambiguous. CDR3 length: 12 amino acids. Looked up from germline, CDR1 is SGHTA and CDR2 is FQGNSA. The CDR3 reads CASSKYTDAQYF. CDR3 DNA: TGTGCCAGCAGCAAATACACAGATGCGCAGTATTTT.

This clone showed up just a few times. V usage is TRBV20-1 and J usage is TRBJ2-2, with 8 bases aligning to TRBD1. V lost 7 bases, J lost 8 bases, and 3 bases stayed unmatched. The CDR3 covers 11 residues. From germline, CDR1 is DFQATT and CDR2 SNEGSKA (reference sequence). The CDR3 region is CSGDRGGELFF. The CDR3 DNA sequence: TGCAGTGGCGACAGGGGTGGGGAGCTGTTTTTT.

The genes are TRBV19 and TRBJ2-5; 12 bases fit TRBD1. The CDR3 contains 14 residues. CDR1 and CDR2 from the germline V gene are LNHDA and SQIVND (reference sequence). V shed 9 bases, J shed 5 bases, and the junction held 7 bases outside the gene matches. CDR3 coding DNA: TGTGCCAGCCGGGACAGGGGGCGCAGGGAGACCCAGTACTTC. This sequence encodes CASRDRGRRETQYF.

This clone has only one observation. V gene TRBV13 combines with J gene TRBJ2-3, with TRBD1 matching 9 bases. This CDR3 is built from 14 residues. CDR1 and CDR2 (germline): PRHDT, FYEKMQ (reference sequence). Losses at the gene ends were 5 bases for V and 4 bases for J; bases not matched to a gene: 4. The CDR3 here is CASSPGQGPDTQYF. Written as DNA, the CDR3 is TGTGCCAGCAGCCCCGGACAGGGGCCAGATACGCAGTATTTT.

The chain has TRBV6-1 and TRBJ2-1; 7 nucleotides match TRBD2. With 2 bases clipped from V and 12 bases from J, the junction kept 10 bases outside the gene matches. This CDR3 is built from 14 residues. The germline V gene encodes CDR1 MNHNS and CDR2 SASEGT. The CDR3 protein is CASSEWEGGIRQFF. CDR3 nucleotide sequence: TGTGCCAGCAGTGAATGGGAGGGCGGAATCAGGCAGTTCTTC.

The rearrangement joins TRBV10-3 to TRBJ2-7; TRBD2 might be the D (6 bases). Trimming left V 2 bases short and J 0 bases short, with 17 bases between. This CDR3 has 17 amino acids. Germline CDR1 reads ENHRY; CDR2 reads SYGVKD. In nucleotides, the CDR3 is TGTGCCATCAGTGAGCGGTGGACCGGGACTCCCTCCTACGAGCAGTACTTC. It encodes CAISERWTGTPSYEQYF.

V usage is TRBV11-1 and J usage is TRBJ2-7; 7 bases line up with TRBD1. CDR1 and CDR2 from the germline V gene are SGHAT and FQDESV (reference sequence). V dropped 5 bases and J dropped 0; count of bases not matched to a gene: 4. The CDR3 is made up of 14 amino acids. The CDR3 region has the DNA TGTGCCAGCAGCCGCGACAGGGACTCCTACGAGCAGTACTTC. Its protein product is CASSRDRDSYEQYF. Full variable domain (missing parts from reference TRBV11-1 and TRBJ2-7): EAEVAQSPRYKITEKSQAVAFWCDPISGHATLYWYRQILGQGPELLVQFQDESVVDDSQLPKDRFSAERLKGVDSTLKIQPAELGDSAMYLCASSRDRDSYEQYFGPGTRLTVT.

The V call is TRBV6-6, the J call TRBJ2-7; 10 nucleotides agree with TRBD1. The CDR3 has 14 amino acids. Germline trimming cut 8 bases from V and 1 base from J; bases unmatched to any gene: 5. CDR1 is MNHNY and CDR2 is SVGAGI in the germline V gene (reference sequence). The CDR3 DNA reads as TGTGCCAGCTGGGAGGACAGGGGGTCCTACGAGCAGTACTTC. Translation gives CASWEDRGSYEQYF.

The V and J genes are TRBV2 and TRBJ1-1; 9 nucleotides agree with TRBD1. CDR1 is SNHLY, CDR2 FYNNEI, per germline. The CDR3 runs 11 residues. Unmatched junction bases numbered 3, after V lost 5 bases and J lost 11 bases. The CDR3 coding sequence is TGTGCCAGCAGTCGGGACAGGGACGCTTTCTTT. It codes for CASSRDRDAFF. The full variable domain, in which reference TRBV2 and TRBJ1-1 provide the parts outside the CDR3, is EPEVTQTPSHQVTQMGQEVILRCVPISNHLYFYWYRQILGQKVEFLVSFYNNEISEKSEIFDDQFSVERPDGSNFTLKIRSTKLEDSAMYFCASSRDRDAFFGQGTRLTVV.

This sequence joins TRBV11-1 and TRBJ2-5; 8 positions match TRBD2. The CDR3 has 15 residues. V was pared by 8 bases and J by 3 bases, with 11 bases of the junction left unmatched. From germline, CDR1 is SGHAT and CDR2 FQDESV (reference sequence). In DNA form, the CDR3 reads TGTGCCAGCCTACATACTCGGGGGGGCGAAGAGACCCAGTACTTC. This codes for CASLHTRGGEETQYF.

A single count supports this clone. The rearrangement uses TRBV19 and TRBJ2-7; D is possibly TRBD1 (5 bases). The V end was cut by 5 bases, the J end by 2 bases, with 13 bases between. In germline, CDR1 is LNHDA, CDR2 SQIVND (reference sequence). The CDR3 has 14 amino acids. CDR3 protein: CASSQTGETYEQYF. In DNA, the CDR3 is TGTGCCAGTAGTCAAACAGGAGAGACCTACGAGCAGTACTTC.

V and J are TRBV7-3 and TRBJ2-2, with D possibly being TRBD2 (7 bases). The V end lost 3 bases, the J end lost 7 bases, and 12 bases lay between the germline ends. There are 14 residues in the CDR3. The germline V gene encodes CDR1 SGHTA and CDR2 FQGTGA. For the CDR3, the DNA is TGTGCCAGCAGCTTTGCGGGGGCCGGCGGGGAGCTGTTTTTT. It codes for CASSFAGAGGELFF.

The chain is built from TRBV7-3 and TRBJ2-4; TRBD2 matches at 7 bases. The trim removed 5 bases at V and 8 bases at J, leaving 6 bases unmatched. CDR1 SGHTA and CDR2 FQGTGA come from the germline V gene. This CDR3 is built from 13 residues. The CDR3 region is CASSRTGGDIQYF. As DNA, the CDR3 is TGTGCCAGCAGCCGGACTGGGGGGGACATTCAGTACTTC.

J is TRBJ2-7 and V is TRBV7-3, with D unclear. The length of the CDR3 is 13 residues. The V gene's germline CDR1 is SGHTA and CDR2 FQGTGA. The germline V and J ends were trimmed by 4 bases and 2 bases, with 9 bases remaining between them. The CDR3 sequence is CASSSYAPYEQYF. The CDR3 DNA reads TGTGCCAGCAGCTCCTACGCCCCCTACGAGCAGTACTTC.

V usage is TRBV6-5 and J usage is TRBJ2-7; maybe TRBD2 (5 bases). Trimming left V 3 bases short and J 3 bases short, with 12 bases between. The length of the CDR3 is 14 residues. The germline V gene has CDR1 MNHEY and CDR2 SVGAGI. This CDR3 is CASSYGGPNYEQYF. The CDR3 coding sequence is TGTGCCAGCAGTTATGGAGGACCCAACTACGAGCAGTACTTC.

This sequence joins TRBV6-1 and TRBJ2-2; D ambiguous. The CDR3 consists of 14 residues. CDR1 and CDR2 (germline): MNHNS, SASEGT. Deletions cut 3 bases from V and 7 bases from J, with 12 bases between. For the CDR3, the DNA is TGTGCCAGCAGTGATCAATCTCACTTCGGGGAGCTGTTTTTT. This gives the protein CASSDQSHFGELFF.

The chain combines TRBV7-9 with TRBJ2-1; 8 bases match TRBD2. V was pared by 1 base and J by 2 bases, with 7 bases of the junction left unmatched. This CDR3 region has 17 residues. Per the germline V gene, CDR1 is SEHNR and CDR2 is FQNEAQ (reference sequence). Here the CDR3 reads CASSLGILAATYNEQFF. The CDR3, as DNA: TGTGCCAGCAGCTTAGGAATACTAGCGGCGACCTACAATGAGCAGTTCTTC.

The chain's CDR3 is CASSPGTGLEQYF. CDR3 nucleotides: TGCGCCAGCAGCCCCGGGACAGGGCTCGAGCAGTACTTC. The chain has TRBV5-1 and TRBJ2-7; 9 positions match TRBD1. CDR1 and CDR2 (germline): SGHRS, YFSETQ. CDR3 length: 13 amino acids. V lost 4 bases and J lost 6; bases outside the gene matches: 5.

The chain couples TRBV2 to TRBJ2-7; 7 nucleotides line up with TRBD1. The CDR3 totals 13 residues. Germline V gene sequence: CDR1 SNHLY, CDR2 FYNNEI. The ends lost 7 bases at V and 2 bases at J; junction bases unmatched: 5. The CDR3 nucleotides read TGTGCCAGCATAGACAGGGCGACCTACGAGCAGTACTTC. The encoded protein is CASIDRATYEQYF.

This clone was counted a single time. This chain links TRBV18 with TRBJ2-7; a possible D gene is TRBD1 (6 bases). CDR3 length: 14 amino acids. V dropped 3 bases and J dropped 4 bases, with 13 bases sitting between them. Per germline, CDR1 KGHSH and CDR2 LQKENI. The CDR3 is CASSPRTVKYEQYF. The CDR3, as DNA: TGTGCCAGCTCACCTCGGACAGTAAAATACGAGCAGTACTTC.

Concerning this clone: One junction end disagrees with the germline gene, perhaps due to a read error. The chain has TRBV20-1 and TRBJ2-3; no clear D gene. Germline CDR1 is DFQATT and CDR2 is SNEGSKA (reference sequence). The length of the CDR3 is 11 residues. DNA for the CDR3: TGCAGTGCCATTAGCAAAGATACGCAGTATTTT. The encoded protein is CSAISKDTQYF.

Here the CDR3 DNA reads TGTGCCAGCAGCTCCCAGCGGACCCCGTACCAAGAGACCCAGTACTTC. Protein sequence: CASSSQRTPYQETQYF. The chain employs TRBV5-8 and TRBJ2-5, with TRBD2 as a possible D gene (5 bases). V lost 3 bases, J lost 0 bases, and 15 bases lay in between. The CDR3 consists of 16 residues. CDR1 is SGHTS and CDR2 is YDEGEE in the germline V gene.

V gene TRBV5-1 combines with J gene TRBJ1-1; D perhaps matches TRBD1 (6 bases). CDR1 SGHRS and CDR2 YFSETQ come from the germline V gene. Trimming removed 0 bases at V and 10 bases at J, with 25 bases between. This CDR3 spans 17 amino acids. The CDR3 here is CASSLEVSRDIYRPAFF. The CDR3, as DNA: TGCGCCAGCAGCTTGGAGGTGTCCCGGGACATTTACCGGCCAGCTTTCTTT.

This sequence joins TRBV6-1 and TRBJ2-5; D may be TRBD1 (5 bases). There are 12 residues in the CDR3. Germline V gene data show CDR1 as MNHNS and CDR2 as SASEGT. Trimming took off 3 bases at V and 7 bases at J, with 9 bases between the two ends. In DNA, the CDR3 is TGTGCCAGCAGTGAGGGGCGAGGGACCCAGTACTTC. Translated, it gives CASSEGRGTQYF.